A single sample gave rise to the 9 T cell receptor beta chains below, sequenced in a study of PD-1 blockade in classical Hodgkin lymphoma. Following autologous stem cell transplantation, relapse occurred in every patient, and exposure to brentuximab vedotin varied. Profiled with immunoSEQ multiplex PCR; TCRdb holds only in-frame clones, not every one. The sample yields approximately 50,000 clones, 73% seen once. Sequences were derived from peripheral blood mononuclear cells (PBMCs), sampled before the second cycle of nivolumab. Receptors were obtained from a human donor with classical Hodgkin lymphoma.

The chain has TRBV6-5 and TRBJ2-2, with a possible D match to TRBD2 (5 bases). This CDR3 contains 14 residues. V lost 1 base and J lost 4, with 7 bases in between. From germline, CDR1 is MNHEY and CDR2 SVGAGI. The CDR3 region is CASSYFGVTGELFF. DNA for the CDR3: TGTGCCAGCAGTTACTTCGGGGTCACCGGGGAGCTGTTTTTT.

V gene TRBV7-2 combines with J gene TRBJ2-1; D unclear. Deletions cut 3 bases from V and 4 bases from J, with 4 bases between. This CDR3 contains 12 residues. Germline CDR1 and CDR2: SGHTA and FQGNSA. CDR3 sequence reads: CASSFLYNEQFF. In nucleotides, the CDR3 is TGTGCCAGCAGCTTCCTTTACAATGAGCAGTTCTTC.

The chain recombines TRBV7-2 with TRBJ1-1, with 8 bases lining up with TRBD1. The germline CDR1 and CDR2 sequences are SGHTA and FQGNSA. The CDR3 has 13 amino acids. Trimming at V came to 5 bases and at J to 5 bases, leaving 4 bases not matched to a gene. CDR3 protein: CASSVQGGTEAFF. CDR3 DNA: TGTGCCAGCAGCGTACAGGGGGGTACTGAAGCTTTCTTT.

This clone showed up just once. This chain links TRBV4-3 with TRBJ1-2, with TRBD1 as a possible D gene (5 bases). V gave up 0 bases and J gave up 6 bases, with 17 bases separating them. CDR1 and CDR2 from the germline V gene are LGHNA and YSLEER. The CDR3 has 16 amino acids. CDR3 nucleotide sequence: TGCGCCAGCAGCCAAGATTTAATAGAGACAGCGCATGGCTACACCTTC. Translated: CASSQDLIETAHGYTF.

V gene TRBV19 combines with J gene TRBJ1-1; D is ambiguous. This CDR3 has 16 residues. Per the germline V gene, CDR1 is LNHDA and CDR2 is SQIVND (reference sequence). V shed 5 bases and J shed 3 bases, with 19 bases lying between them. The DNA for the CDR3 is TGTGCCAGTAGTCGATACGGAGGGAAGAAAGACACTGAAGCTTTCTTT. Its translation is CASSRYGGKKDTEAFF. Full variable domain (outside the CDR3, taken from reference TRBV19 and TRBJ1-1): DGGITQSPKYLFRKEGQNVTLSCEQNLNHDAMYWYRQDPGQGLRLIYYSQIVNDFQKGDIAEGYSVSREKKESFPLTVTSAQKNPTAFYLCASSRYGGKKDTEAFFGQGTRLTVV.

The chain employs TRBV2 and TRBJ2-1; a weak D match, TRBD1 (6 bases). Germline V CDR1 and CDR2: SNHLY, FYNNEI. V shed 6 bases and J shed 7 bases, with 13 bases lying between them. CDR3 size: 13 residues. CDR3 in DNA: TGTGCCAGCAGACAGGGCGGGTGGAATGAGCAGTTCTTC. Protein product: CASRQGGWNEQFF.

The J gene is TRBJ2-1, the V gene TRBV28; 9 positions agree with TRBD1. The CDR3 has 15 residues. The germline V gene encodes CDR1 MDHEN and CDR2 SYDVKM. Unmatched junction bases numbered 6, after V lost 5 bases and J lost 4 bases. The DNA for the CDR3 is TGTGCCAGCAGTCCCCTCGGACAGGGGTACAATGAGCAGTTCTTC. Protein sequence: CASSPLGQGYNEQFF.

This rearrangement joins TRBV7-6 to TRBJ1-3; no firm D call. The CDR3 covers 13 residues. Per the germline V gene, CDR1 is SGHVS and CDR2 is FNYEAQ. The V end was cut by 2 bases, the J end by 2 bases, with 4 bases between. CDR3 nucleotide sequence: TGTGCCAGCAGCTTATCCGCTGGAAACACCATATATTTT. The encoded protein is CASSLSAGNTIYF.

This clone has more than one count but fewer than ten. The V call is TRBV6-5, the J call TRBJ2-2; D could derive from TRBD1 or TRBD2 (5 bases each). The V gene lost 6 bases and the J gene lost 4 bases, with 15 bases spanning the gap. Germline loops: CDR1 MNHEY, CDR2 SVGAGI. The CDR3 consists of 15 residues. As DNA, the CDR3 is TGTGCCAGCAGCCGCTGGGCAGGGAGCACCGGGGAGCTGTTTTTT. Translated: CASSRWAGSTGELFF.